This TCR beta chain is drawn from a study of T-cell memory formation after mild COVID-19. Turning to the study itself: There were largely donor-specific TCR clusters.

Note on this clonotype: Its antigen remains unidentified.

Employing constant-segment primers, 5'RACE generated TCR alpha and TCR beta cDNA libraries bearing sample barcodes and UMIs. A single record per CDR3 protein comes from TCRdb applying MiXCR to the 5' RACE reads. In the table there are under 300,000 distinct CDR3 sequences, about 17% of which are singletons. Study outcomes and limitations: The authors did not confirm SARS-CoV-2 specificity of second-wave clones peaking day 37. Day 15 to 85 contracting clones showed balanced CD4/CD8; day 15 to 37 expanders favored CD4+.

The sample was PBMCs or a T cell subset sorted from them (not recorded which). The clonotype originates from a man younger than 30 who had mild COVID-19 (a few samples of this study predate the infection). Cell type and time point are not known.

The CDR3 loop is CASSLELAGGNNEQFF. CDR3 DNA sequence: TGCGCCAGCAGCTTGGAGCTAGCGGGGGGCAACAATGAGCAGTTCTTC. The chain recombines TRBV5-1 with TRBJ2-1; 11 bases are shared with TRBD2. V was pared by 0 bases and J by 5 bases, with 4 bases of the junction left unmatched. Germline CDR1 reads SGHRS; CDR2 reads YFSETQ. This CDR3 contains 16 residues.